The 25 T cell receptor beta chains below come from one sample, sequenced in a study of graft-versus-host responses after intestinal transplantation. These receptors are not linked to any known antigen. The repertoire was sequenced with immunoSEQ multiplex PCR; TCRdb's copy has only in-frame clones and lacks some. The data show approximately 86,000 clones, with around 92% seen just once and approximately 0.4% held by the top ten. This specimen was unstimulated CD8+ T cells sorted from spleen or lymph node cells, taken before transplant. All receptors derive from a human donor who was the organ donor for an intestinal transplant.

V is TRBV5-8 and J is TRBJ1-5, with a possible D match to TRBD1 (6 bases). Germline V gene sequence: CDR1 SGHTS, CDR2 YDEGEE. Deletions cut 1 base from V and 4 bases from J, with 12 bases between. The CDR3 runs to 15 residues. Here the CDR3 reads CASSLLRTVNQPQHF. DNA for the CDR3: TGTGCCAGCAGCTTGCTCAGGACAGTTAATCAGCCCCAGCATTTT. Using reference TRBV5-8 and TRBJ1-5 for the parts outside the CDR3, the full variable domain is EAGVTQSPTHLIKTRGQQATLRCSPISGHTSVYWYQQALGLGLQFLLWYDEGEERNRGNFPPRFSGRQFPNYSSELNVNALELEDSALYLCASSLLRTVNQPQHFGDGTRLSIL.

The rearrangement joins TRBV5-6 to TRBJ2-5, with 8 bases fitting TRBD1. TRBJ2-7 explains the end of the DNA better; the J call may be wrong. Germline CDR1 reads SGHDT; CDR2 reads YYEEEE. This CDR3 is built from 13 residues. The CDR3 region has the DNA TGTGCCAGCAGCCAGGGACAGGTCTACGAGCAGTACTTC. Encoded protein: CASSQGQVYEQYF.

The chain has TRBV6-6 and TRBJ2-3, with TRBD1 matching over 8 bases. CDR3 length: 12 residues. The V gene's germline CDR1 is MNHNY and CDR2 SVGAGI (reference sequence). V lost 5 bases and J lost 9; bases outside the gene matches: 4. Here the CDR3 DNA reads TGTGCCAGCAGTGCGACAGGGGAAACGCAGTATTTT. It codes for CASSATGETQYF.

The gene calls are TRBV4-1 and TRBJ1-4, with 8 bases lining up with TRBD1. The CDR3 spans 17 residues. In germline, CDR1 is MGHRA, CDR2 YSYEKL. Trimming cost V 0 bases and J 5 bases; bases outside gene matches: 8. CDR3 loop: CASSQDLRTGRNEKLFF. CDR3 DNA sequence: TGCGCCAGCAGCCAAGATCTAAGGACAGGGAGAAATGAAAAACTGTTTTTT.

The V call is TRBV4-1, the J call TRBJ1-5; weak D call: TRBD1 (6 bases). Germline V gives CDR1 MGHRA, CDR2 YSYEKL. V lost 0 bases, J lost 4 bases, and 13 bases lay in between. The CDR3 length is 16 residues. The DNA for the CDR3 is TGCGCCAGCAGCCAAGATTGGTCAGGGGAAAATCAGCCCCAGCATTTT. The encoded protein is CASSQDWSGENQPQHF.

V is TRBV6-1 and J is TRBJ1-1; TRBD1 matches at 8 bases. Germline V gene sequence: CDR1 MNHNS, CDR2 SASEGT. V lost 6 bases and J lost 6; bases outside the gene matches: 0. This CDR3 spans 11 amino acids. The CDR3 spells CASSRGPEAFF. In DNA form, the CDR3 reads TGTGCCAGCAGCAGGGGGCCTGAAGCTTTCTTT.

The CDR3 loop is CSVLAGNTIYF. In nucleotides, the CDR3 is TGCAGCGTCCTAGCTGGAAACACCATATATTTT. The chain uses TRBV29-1 and TRBJ1-3, with unresolved D. V gave up 6 bases and J gave up 2 bases, with 5 bases separating them. The length of the CDR3 is 11 residues. CDR1 and CDR2 from the germline V gene are SQVTM and ANQGSEA.

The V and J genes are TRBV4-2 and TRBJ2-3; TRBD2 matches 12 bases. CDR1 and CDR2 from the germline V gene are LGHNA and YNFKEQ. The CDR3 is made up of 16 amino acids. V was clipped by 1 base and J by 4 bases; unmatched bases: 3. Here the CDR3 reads CASSQGLAGVADTQYF. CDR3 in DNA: TGTGCCAGCAGCCAAGGACTAGCGGGGGTGGCAGATACGCAGTATTTT.

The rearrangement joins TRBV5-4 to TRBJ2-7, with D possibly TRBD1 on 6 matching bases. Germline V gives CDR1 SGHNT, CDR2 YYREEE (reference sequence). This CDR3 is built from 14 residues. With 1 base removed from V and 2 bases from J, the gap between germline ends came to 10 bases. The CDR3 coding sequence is TGTGCCAGCAGCTTGTCTGGGACAACCTACGAGCAGTACTTC. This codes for CASSLSGTTYEQYF. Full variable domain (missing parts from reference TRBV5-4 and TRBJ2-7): ETGVTQSPTHLIKTRGQQVTLRCSSQSGHNTVSWYQQALGQGPQFIFQYYREEENGRGNFPPRFSGLQFPNYSSELNVNALELDDSALYLCASSLSGTTYEQYFGPGTRLTVT.

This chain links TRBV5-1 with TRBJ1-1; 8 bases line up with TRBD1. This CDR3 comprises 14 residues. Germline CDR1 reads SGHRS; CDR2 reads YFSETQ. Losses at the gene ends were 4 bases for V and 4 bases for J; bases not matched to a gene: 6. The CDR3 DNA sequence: TGCGCCAGCAGCCCGACAACAGGGGGCACTGAAGCTTTCTTT. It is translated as CASSPTTGGTEAFF.

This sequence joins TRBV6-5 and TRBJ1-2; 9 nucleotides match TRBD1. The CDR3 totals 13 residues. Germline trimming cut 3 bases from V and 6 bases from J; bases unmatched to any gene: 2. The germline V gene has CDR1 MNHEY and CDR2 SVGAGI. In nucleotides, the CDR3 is TGTGCCAGCAGTTATTGGACAGGGGATGGCTACACCTTC. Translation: CASSYWTGDGYTF.

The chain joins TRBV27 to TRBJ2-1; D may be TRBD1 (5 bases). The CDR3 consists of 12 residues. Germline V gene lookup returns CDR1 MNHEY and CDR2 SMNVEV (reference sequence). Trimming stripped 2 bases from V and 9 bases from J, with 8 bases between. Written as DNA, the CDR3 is TGTGCCAGCAGTTTAAAGGGGCGTGAGCAGTTCTTC. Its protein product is CASSLKGREQFF.

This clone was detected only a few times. CDR3 sequence reads: CASSPWALGTGELFF. CDR3 in DNA: TGTGCCAGCAGCCCTTGGGCGTTGGGCACCGGGGAGCTGTTTTTT. The chain combines TRBV9 with TRBJ2-2; D gene ambiguous. The CDR3 spans 15 residues. V was shortened by 4 bases and J by 4 bases, with 14 bases between the two germline ends. Germline-derived CDR1 and CDR2 are SGDLS and YYNGEE. Drawing the rest from reference TRBV9 and TRBJ2-2, the complete variable domain is DSGVTQTPKHLITATGQRVTLRCSPRSGDLSVYWYQQSLDQGLQFLIQYYNGEERAKGNILERFSAQQFPDLHSELNLSSLELGDSALYFCASSPWALGTGELFFGEGSRLTVL.

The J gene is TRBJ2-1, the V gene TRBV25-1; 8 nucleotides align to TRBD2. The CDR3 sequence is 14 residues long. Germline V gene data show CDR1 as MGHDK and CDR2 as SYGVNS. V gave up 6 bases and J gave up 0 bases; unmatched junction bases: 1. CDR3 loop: CASSTSGSYNEQFF. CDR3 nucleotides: TGTGCCAGCAGCACTAGCGGCTCCTACAATGAGCAGTTCTTC.

CDR3 sequence reads: CASSDPGSGANVLTF. The CDR3 DNA follows: TGTGCCAGCAGTGACCCCGGGTCTGGGGCCAACGTCCTGACTTTC. This chain links TRBV25-1 with TRBJ2-6; the D is unclear. This CDR3 is built from 15 residues. Germline V gene lookup returns CDR1 MGHDK and CDR2 SYGVNS. Trimming took off 3 bases at V and 1 base at J, with 7 bases between the two ends.

CDR3 region: CASSLWQGAYEQYF. The DNA for the CDR3 is TGTGCCAGCAGTTTATGGCAGGGGGCCTACGAGCAGTACTTC. J is TRBJ2-5 and V is TRBV27; 7 nucleotides match TRBD1. The DNA end is a closer match to TRBJ2-7, so the J assignment may be wrong. Germline V CDR1 and CDR2: MNHEY, SMNVEV (reference sequence). This CDR3 contains 14 residues.

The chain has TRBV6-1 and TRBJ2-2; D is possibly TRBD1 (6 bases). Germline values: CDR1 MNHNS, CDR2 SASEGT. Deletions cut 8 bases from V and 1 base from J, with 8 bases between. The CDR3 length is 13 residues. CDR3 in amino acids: CASLTGNTGELFF. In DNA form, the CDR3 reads TGTGCCAGCCTGACAGGGAACACCGGGGAGCTGTTTTTT.

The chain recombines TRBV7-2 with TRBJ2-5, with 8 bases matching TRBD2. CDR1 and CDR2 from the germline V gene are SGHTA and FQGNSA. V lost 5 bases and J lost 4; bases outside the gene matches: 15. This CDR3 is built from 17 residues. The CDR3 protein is CASSTPWAGGAPETQYF. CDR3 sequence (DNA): TGTGCCAGCAGCACTCCCTGGGCGGGGGGAGCCCCAGAGACCCAGTACTTC. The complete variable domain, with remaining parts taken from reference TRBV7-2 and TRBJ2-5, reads GAGVSQSPSNKVTEKGKDVELRCDPISGHTALYWYRQSLGQGLEFLIYFQGNSAPDKSGLPSDRFSAERTGGSVSTLTIQRTQQEDSAVYLCASSTPWAGGAPETQYFGPGTRLLVL.

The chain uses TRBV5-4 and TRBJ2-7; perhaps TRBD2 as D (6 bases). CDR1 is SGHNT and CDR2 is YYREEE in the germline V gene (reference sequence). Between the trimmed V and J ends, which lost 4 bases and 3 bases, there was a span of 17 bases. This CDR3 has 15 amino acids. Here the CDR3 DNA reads TGTGCCAGCAGCCACAACAGGAACGGGGGCTACGAGCAGTACTTC. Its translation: CASSHNRNGGYEQYF.

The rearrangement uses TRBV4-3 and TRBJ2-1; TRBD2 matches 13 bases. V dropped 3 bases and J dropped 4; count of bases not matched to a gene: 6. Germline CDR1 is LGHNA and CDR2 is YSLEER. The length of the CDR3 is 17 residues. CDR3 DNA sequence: TGCGCCAGCAGCCAGCGACTAGCGGGGGGCCGGTACAATGAGCAGTTCTTC. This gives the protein CASSQRLAGGRYNEQFF.

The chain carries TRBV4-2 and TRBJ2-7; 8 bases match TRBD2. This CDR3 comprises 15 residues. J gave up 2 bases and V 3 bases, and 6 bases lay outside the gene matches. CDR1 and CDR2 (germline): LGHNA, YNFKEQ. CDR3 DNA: TGTGCCAGCAGCCACCTTAGCGGGGATACCTACGAGCAGTACTTC. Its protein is CASSHLSGDTYEQYF.

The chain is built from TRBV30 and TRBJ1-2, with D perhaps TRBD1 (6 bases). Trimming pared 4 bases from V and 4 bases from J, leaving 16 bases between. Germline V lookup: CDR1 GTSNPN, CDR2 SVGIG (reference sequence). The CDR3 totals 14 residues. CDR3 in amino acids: CAWNYVGAPYGYTF. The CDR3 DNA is TGTGCCTGGAATTACGTGGGGGCTCCCTATGGCTACACCTTC.

The DNA for the CDR3 is TGTGCCAGCAGCGGGAGCTCCTATAATTCACCCCTCCACTTT. Its translation is CASSGSSYNSPLHF. The chain employs TRBV9 and TRBJ1-6; D call uncertain. Germline lookup yields CDR1 SGDLS and CDR2 YYNGEE. V gave up 3 bases and J gave up 0 bases, with 4 bases separating them. The CDR3 has 14 amino acids. The variable domain in full, completed from reference TRBV9 and TRBJ1-6, reads DSGVTQTPKHLITATGQRVTLRCSPRSGDLSVYWYQQSLDQGLQFLIQYYNGEERAKGNILERFSAQQFPDLHSELNLSSLELGDSALYFCASSGSSYNSPLHFGNGTRLTVT.

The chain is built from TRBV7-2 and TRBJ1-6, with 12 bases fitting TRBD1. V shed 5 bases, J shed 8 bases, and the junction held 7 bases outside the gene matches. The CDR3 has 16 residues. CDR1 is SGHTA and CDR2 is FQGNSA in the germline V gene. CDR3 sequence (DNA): TGTGCCAGCAGCCATCGGGACAGGGGGCCTGATTCACCCCTCCACTTT. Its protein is CASSHRDRGPDSPLHF.

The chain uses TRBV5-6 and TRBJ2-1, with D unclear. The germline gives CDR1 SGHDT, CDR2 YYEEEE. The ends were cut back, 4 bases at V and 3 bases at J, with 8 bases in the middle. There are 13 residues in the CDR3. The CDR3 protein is CASSPPSYNEQFF. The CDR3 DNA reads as TGTGCCAGCAGCCCGCCTAGCTACAATGAGCAGTTCTTC.